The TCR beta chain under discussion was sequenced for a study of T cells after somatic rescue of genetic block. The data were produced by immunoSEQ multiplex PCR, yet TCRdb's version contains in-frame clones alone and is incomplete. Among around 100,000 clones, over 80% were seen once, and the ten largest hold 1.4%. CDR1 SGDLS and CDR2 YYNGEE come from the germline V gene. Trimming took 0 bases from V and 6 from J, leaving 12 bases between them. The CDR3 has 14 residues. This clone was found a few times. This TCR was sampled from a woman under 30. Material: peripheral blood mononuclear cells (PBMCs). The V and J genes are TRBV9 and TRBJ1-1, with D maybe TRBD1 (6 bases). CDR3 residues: CASSVGGGAAEAFF. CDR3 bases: TGTGCCAGCAGCGTAGGAGGGGGGGCGGCTGAAGCTTTCTTT.